The 27 T cell receptor beta chains reported below all come from one sample, sequenced in a study of blood T cell repertoires in COVID-19. TCRdb's copy holds only in-frame clones and misses some; the assay was immunoSEQ multiplex PCR. The sample lists 180,000 or so clones, roughly 81% seen once, with roughly 7.7% in the top ten. Source material: peripheral blood. The source of these receptors is a man aged 35 to 55 who had recovered from COVID-19.

The chain has TRBV4-1 and TRBJ1-1; D unresolved. V lost 0 bases to trimming and J lost 0 bases, with 17 bases between them. The V gene's germline CDR1 is MGHRA and CDR2 YSYEKL. The CDR3 has 18 residues. The CDR3 loop is CASSQEEVVRFLNTEAFF. In nucleotides, the CDR3 is TGCGCCAGCAGCCAAGAAGAGGTGGTACGGTTCTTGAACACTGAAGCTTTCTTT.

The chain has TRBV19 and TRBJ1-2; possibly TRBD1 for D (6 bases). Germline assignment: CDR1 LNHDA and CDR2 SQIVND (reference sequence). This CDR3 region has 14 residues. V gave up 5 bases and J gave up 8 bases, with 18 bases separating them. CDR3 coding DNA: TGTGCCAGTAGTTTCGGACAGCTAATGAGGGGCTACACCTTC. It yields the protein CASSFGQLMRGYTF.

This chain uses TRBV18 with TRBJ2-2; perhaps TRBD2 as D (5 bases). Trimming pared 11 bases from V and 3 bases from J, leaving 10 bases between. Germline values: CDR1 KGHSH, CDR2 LQKENI. CDR3 size: 12 residues. For the CDR3, the DNA is TGTGCCGGACTCTCCCACACCGGGGAGCTGTTTTTT. Its translation: CAGLSHTGELFF.

This clone turned up a few times. The genes are TRBV27 and TRBJ2-2, with 8 bases lining up with TRBD1. V was clipped by 8 bases and J by 8 bases; unmatched bases: 13. Per germline, CDR1 MNHEY and CDR2 SMNVEV (reference sequence). The CDR3 is 15 residues long. CDR3 region: CASRFGQGARGELFF. The DNA for the CDR3 is TGTGCCAGCCGATTCGGGCAGGGGGCACGAGGGGAGCTGTTTTTT.

This chain uses TRBV9 with TRBJ2-1, with 8 bases that match TRBD2. The J segment lost 5 bases and the V segment lost 4 bases, leaving 8 bases of the junction unmatched. Germline V gene sequence: CDR1 SGDLS, CDR2 YYNGEE. The CDR3 spans 15 residues. CDR3: CASSPHTSGHNEQFF. The CDR3 coding sequence is TGTGCCAGCAGCCCCCATACTAGCGGACACAATGAGCAGTTCTTC.

The chain joins TRBV5-5 to TRBJ2-1; 9 bases align to TRBD2. The germline V gene has CDR1 SGHKS and CDR2 YYEKEE (reference sequence). This CDR3 comprises 17 residues. The V segment lost 1 base and the J segment 0 bases; nucleotides outside the gene matches: 5. The CDR3 region is CASSLSFSGSSYNEQFF. CDR3 DNA: TGTGCCAGCAGCTTGAGTTTTAGCGGGAGCTCCTACAATGAGCAGTTCTTC.

The chain carries TRBV4-3 and TRBJ1-2; no clear D gene. CDR3 length: 13 amino acids. CDR1 is LGHNA, CDR2 YSLEER, per germline. Trimming stripped 0 bases from V and 3 bases from J, with 5 bases between. CDR3 loop: CASSQDGHYGYTF. The CDR3 nucleotides read TGCGCCAGCAGCCAAGACGGTCACTATGGCTACACCTTC.

The rearrangement uses TRBV29-1 and TRBJ1-4, with 8 positions matching TRBD1. Germline loops: CDR1 SQVTM, CDR2 ANQGSEA. V was pared by 8 bases and J by 7 bases, with 9 bases of the junction left unmatched. The CDR3 sequence is 13 residues long. The CDR3 protein is CSIRTGFSEKLFF. Here the CDR3 DNA reads TGCAGCATCCGGACAGGGTTTTCTGAAAAACTGTTTTTT.

The chain recombines TRBV27 with TRBJ2-1; D is perhaps TRBD1 (6 bases). Trimming shortened V by 6 bases and J by 12 bases, and 21 bases separated the two germline ends. Germline-derived CDR1 and CDR2 are MNHEY and SMNVEV (reference sequence). This CDR3 region has 14 residues. The CDR3 sequence is CASRWTENTMTQFF. The DNA of the CDR3 is TGTGCCAGCAGGTGGACAGAAAATACAATGACGCAGTTCTTC.

V gene TRBV3-1 (or the pseudogene TRBV3-2) combines with J gene TRBJ2-7, with 8 bases that match TRBD2. CDR1 is LGHDT, CDR2 YNNKEL, per germline (reference sequence). The J segment lost 6 bases and the V segment lost 5 bases, leaving 3 bases of the junction unmatched. This CDR3 has 12 amino acids. CDR3 nucleotides: TGTGCCAGCAGCGGGACTAGTCGCGAGCAGTACTTC. This translates into CASSGTSREQYF.

The chain joins TRBV7-2 to TRBJ2-5, with D unclear. CDR1 is SGHTA and CDR2 is FQGNSA in the germline V gene. The CDR3 is 12 amino acids. Trimming stripped 1 base from V and 7 bases from J, with 7 bases between. The chain's CDR3 is CASSLESTTQYF. The DNA of the CDR3 is TGTGCCAGCAGCTTAGAGAGCACGACCCAGTACTTC.

This rearrangement joins TRBV7-6 to TRBJ2-3, with 8 bases fitting TRBD1. There are 14 residues in the CDR3. The germline V gene has CDR1 SGHVS and CDR2 FNYEAQ. V gave up 4 bases and J gave up 3 bases; unmatched junction bases: 3. CDR3 sequence (DNA): TGTGCCAGCAGCTCCGGACAGGGAACAGATACGCAGTATTTT. Translating gives CASSSGQGTDTQYF. The variable domain in full, with the rest retrieved from reference TRBV7-6 and TRBJ2-3, is GAGVSQSPRYKVTKRGQDVALRCDPISGHVSLYWYRQALGQGPEFLTYFNYEAQQDKSGLPNDRFSAERPEGSISTLTIQRTEQRDSAMYRCASSSGQGTDTQYFGPGTRLTVL.

The J gene is TRBJ1-2, the V gene TRBV9, with D possibly matching TRBD1 (6 bases). The CDR3 spans 15 residues. Germline V lookup: CDR1 SGDLS, CDR2 YYNGEE. Trimming cost V 2 bases and J 8 bases, with 19 bases left between them. The CDR3 DNA reads as TGTGCCAGCAGCGTTACAGGGTTGGCCTTTGAAGGCTACACCTTC. Translating gives CASSVTGLAFEGYTF.

The V call is TRBV5-1, the J call TRBJ1-6; D is perhaps TRBD1 (6 bases). V shed 2 bases and J shed 7 bases, with 19 bases lying between them. The CDR3 has 17 amino acids. Germline V CDR1 and CDR2: SGHRS, YFSETQ. The DNA of the CDR3 is TGCGCCAGCAGCTTAAAAGTCGGGCAGGGGAACAATTCACCCCTCCACTTT. It is translated as CASSLKVGQGNNSPLHF.

V and J are TRBV16 and TRBJ1-2, with D tentatively TRBD1 (6 bases). Germline assignment: CDR1 KGHSY and CDR2 FQNENV. V dropped 4 bases and J dropped 6 bases, with 9 bases sitting between them. The CDR3 covers 12 residues. CDR3: CASSPGADGYTF. CDR3 bases: TGTGCCAGCAGCCCAGGGGCGGATGGCTACACCTTC.

The chain employs TRBV7-2 and TRBJ2-1; 7 bases map to TRBD1. V was pared by 1 base and J by 4 bases, with 10 bases of the junction left unmatched. The CDR3 has 17 amino acids. Per germline, CDR1 SGHTA and CDR2 FQGNSA. CDR3 nucleotides: TGTGCCAGCAGCTTAGGGAGAACAGGGGCGTTATACAATGAGCAGTTCTTC. Its protein is CASSLGRTGALYNEQFF.

The chain carries TRBV11-2 and TRBJ2-7; D possibly corresponds to TRBD1 (6 bases). The CDR3 sequence is 15 residues long. CDR1 SGHAT and CDR2 FQNNGV come from the germline V gene. V lost 1 base to trimming and J lost 2 bases, with 12 bases between them. Here the CDR3 DNA reads TGTGCCAGCAGCTTAGGGGCAGGGGCTACCTACGAGCAGTACTTC. This codes for CASSLGAGATYEQYF.

The chain combines TRBV7-9 with TRBJ1-1, with D unresolved. The CDR3 totals 13 residues. Germline V gene data show CDR1 as SEHNR and CDR2 as FQNEAQ (reference sequence). Trimming left V 1 base short and J 1 base short, with 4 bases between. The CDR3 spells CASSLVRNTEAFF. The CDR3 bases are TGTGCCAGCAGCTTAGTTAGGAACACTGAAGCTTTCTTT.

The chain recombines TRBV4-1 with TRBJ2-2, with TRBD1 identical over 12 bases. The CDR3 is made up of 18 amino acids. The trim removed 4 bases at V and 2 bases at J, leaving 8 bases unmatched. CDR1 and CDR2 (germline): MGHRA, YSYEKL. The CDR3 nucleotides read TGCGCCAGCAGCCTCCGGGACAGGGGGCATCTAAACACCGGGGAGCTGTTTTTT. It codes for CASSLRDRGHLNTGELFF.

This rearrangement joins TRBV30 to TRBJ1-2; D uncertain. V lost 3 bases and J 2 bases, leaving 19 bases between the germline ends. Germline lookup yields CDR1 GTSNPN and CDR2 SVGIG (reference sequence). This CDR3 region has 16 residues. The CDR3 DNA reads as TGTGCCTGGAGGGCAGTCGGGCGGGGAAACAACTATGGCTACACCTTC. It codes for CAWRAVGRGNNYGYTF.

The chain recombines TRBV7-2 with TRBJ1-6; 8 bases are shared with TRBD1. This CDR3 is built from 16 residues. Germline assignment: CDR1 SGHTA and CDR2 FQGNSA. The trim removed 5 bases at V and 6 bases at J, leaving 9 bases unmatched. CDR3 DNA: TGTGCCAGCAGCCCCCAAGGGACAGGTGGTAATTCACCCCTCCACTTT. It codes for CASSPQGTGGNSPLHF. Based on the CDR3 plus reference TRBV7-2 and TRBJ1-6, the full variable domain is GAGVSQSPSNKVTEKGKDVELRCDPISGHTALYWYRQSLGQGLEFLIYFQGNSAPDKSGLPSDRFSAERTGGSVSTLTIQRTQQEDSAVYLCASSPQGTGGNSPLHFGNGTRLTVT.

The chain couples TRBV13 to TRBJ1-1; perhaps TRBD1 as D (5 bases). The germline V gene has CDR1 PRHDT and CDR2 FYEKMQ (reference sequence). This CDR3 has 17 amino acids. V lost 4 bases and J lost 1, with 19 bases in between. CDR3 protein: CASSSGGVLSWNTEAFF. DNA of the CDR3: TGTGCCAGCAGCTCCGGGGGGGTGTTGAGTTGGAACACTGAAGCTTTCTTT.

This clone was seen only once. The chain has TRBV5-5 and TRBJ1-2; 10 nucleotides match TRBD1. The length of the CDR3 is 15 residues. Germline values: CDR1 SGHKS, CDR2 YYEKEE (reference sequence). V lost 0 bases to trimming and J lost 4 bases; unmatched junction nucleotides: 3. The CDR3 nucleotides read TGTGCCAGCAGCTTGGACGGGACAGGGGCCTATGGCTACACCTTC. Amino acids: CASSLDGTGAYGYTF.

The rearrangement uses TRBV5-5 and TRBJ2-5; possible D gene TRBD1, 6 bases. The ends were cut back, 1 base at V and 5 bases at J, with 12 bases in the middle. This CDR3 has 14 amino acids. Germline V gives CDR1 SGHKS, CDR2 YYEKEE (reference sequence). In DNA form, the CDR3 reads TGTGCCAGCAGCTTGCCCGGGACAAGGGAGACCCAGTACTTC. Translating gives CASSLPGTRETQYF.

The gene calls are TRBV3-1 (or the pseudogene TRBV3-2) and TRBJ2-2, with D possibly being TRBD1 (5 bases). Germline CDR1 is LGHDT and CDR2 is YNNKEL (reference sequence). This CDR3 is 16 amino acids long. V dropped 0 bases and J dropped 11 bases, with 19 bases sitting between them. CDR3 coding DNA: TGTGCCAGCAGCCAAGATCGAGGCAGGGTTCAGGAAGAGCTGTTTTTT. This gives the protein CASSQDRGRVQEELFF.

This clone was seen just once. The chain carries TRBV5-4 and TRBJ2-6; D gene ambiguous. The germline V gene encodes CDR1 SGHNT and CDR2 YYREEE (reference sequence). This CDR3 has 13 residues. The ends were cut back, 4 bases at V and 0 bases at J, with 2 bases in the middle. The CDR3 DNA sequence: TGTGCCAGCAGCCGCTCTGGGGCCAACGTCCTGACTTTC. Its protein product is CASSRSGANVLTF.

V is TRBV7-2 and J is TRBJ2-7; 7 nucleotides align to TRBD1. The CDR3 extends over 17 amino acids. The V segment lost 4 bases and the J segment 5 bases; nucleotides outside the gene matches: 17. From germline, CDR1 is SGHTA and CDR2 FQGNSA. CDR3 coding DNA: TGTGCCAGCAGCTCAACGACAGGGCCTCTCCCTATGGACGAGCAGTACTTC. Translation gives CASSSTTGPLPMDEQYF.